What follows are 20 T cell receptor beta chains derived from one specimen sequenced in a study of blood T cell repertoires in COVID-19. The method was immunoSEQ multiplex PCR; TCRdb's version includes in-frame clones alone and lacks a portion of them. Counted here are around 63,000 clones, 65% to 85% occurring once; the ten biggest clones make up 4.5% to 7%. Sample: peripheral blood. Source of these receptors: a woman aged 70-85 years with acute or convalescent COVID-19.

The chain uses TRBV7-2 and TRBJ2-1, with D possibly matching TRBD2 (6 bases). This CDR3 contains 16 residues. The germline V and J ends were trimmed by 5 bases and 7 bases, with 21 bases remaining between them. From germline, CDR1 is SGHTA and CDR2 FQGNSA. CDR3 nucleotides: TGTGCCAGCAGCGCGTCGCGTGCGGGGATAAAAAATGAGCAGTTCTTC. Protein product: CASSASRAGIKNEQFF.

This chain links TRBV7-9 with TRBJ1-2, with D perhaps TRBD1 (5 bases). Germline assignment: CDR1 SEHNR and CDR2 FQNEAQ (reference sequence). Trimming shortened V by 5 bases and J by 5 bases, and 18 bases separated the two germline ends. The CDR3 consists of 15 residues. CDR3 sequence: CASSTREGIQYGYTF. CDR3 coding DNA: TGTGCCAGCAGCACCAGGGAGGGTATCCAATATGGCTACACCTTC.

This clone appeared a few times. The sample holds other DNA sequences that translate to the same CDR3. The J gene is TRBJ1-1, the V gene TRBV19; D not resolved. CDR1 is LNHDA and CDR2 is SQIVND in the germline V gene (reference sequence). The CDR3 length is 13 residues. Between the trimmed V and J ends, which lost 1 base and 5 bases, there was a span of 8 bases. The CDR3 region has the DNA TGTGCCAGTAGTATAGCGGGGAGTACTGAAGCTTTCTTT. This encodes CASSIAGSTEAFF.

The rearrangement joins TRBV10-1 to TRBJ2-1; no definite D call. V was clipped by 4 bases and J by 6 bases, with 7 bases between them. Germline values: CDR1 WNHNN, CDR2 SYGVQD (reference sequence). The CDR3 is made up of 12 amino acids. The CDR3 nucleotides read TGCGCCAGCAGTGTCTCCGGCAATGAGCAGTTCTTC. Protein: CASSVSGNEQFF.

V gene TRBV5-6 combines with J gene TRBJ2-3; 7 positions match TRBD2. Germline V gene lookup returns CDR1 SGHDT and CDR2 YYEEEE. The CDR3 extends over 15 amino acids. The V gene end was trimmed by 3 bases and the J gene end by 4 bases; junction bases not matched to a gene: 8. DNA for the CDR3: TGTGCCAGCAGCTCCGGACTGGGAGGGCCAGATACGCAGTATTTT. This sequence encodes CASSSGLGGPDTQYF.

The V and J genes are TRBV6-4 and TRBJ2-7, with no clear D. The germline gives CDR1 MRHNA, CDR2 SNTAGT. Trimming cost V 6 bases and J 1 base, with 10 bases left between them. There are 13 residues in the CDR3. CDR3 DNA sequence: TGTGCCAGCAGCAAAGACACATCCTACGAGCAGTACTTC. The encoded protein is CASSKDTSYEQYF.

The V gene is TRBV20-1, the J gene TRBJ1-2; 9 bases are a match to TRBD1. The CDR3 is 11 residues long. CDR1 DFQATT and CDR2 SNEGSKA come from the germline V gene (reference sequence). V shed 7 bases, J shed 6 bases, and the junction held 3 bases outside the gene matches. The CDR3 nucleotides are TGCAGTGACCGACAGGGGGATGGCTACACCTTC. Encoded protein: CSDRQGDGYTF.

The chain combines TRBV28 with TRBJ2-2; 7 bases line up with TRBD1. V shed 3 bases and J 4 bases; nucleotides not matched to a gene: 5. The CDR3 length is 15 residues. Germline CDR1 reads MDHEN; CDR2 reads SYDVKM. The DNA of the CDR3 is TGTGCCAGCAGTTTTGAGACAGGGCCCACCGGGGAGCTGTTTTTT. Translation gives CASSFETGPTGELFF. Looking up the rest from reference TRBV28 and TRBJ2-2 gives the full variable domain: DVKVTQSSRYLVKRTGEKVFLECVQDMDHENMFWYRQDPGLGLRLIYFSYDVKMKEKGDIPEGYSVSREKKERFSLILESASTNQTSMYLCASSFETGPTGELFFGEGSRLTVL.

This sequence joins TRBV9 and TRBJ2-5; TRBD2 is a possible D gene (5 bases). The CDR3 totals 14 residues. In germline, CDR1 is SGDLS, CDR2 YYNGEE. Trimming removed 2 bases from V and 5 bases from J, with 13 bases in between. CDR3: CASSVTETGETQYF. The DNA for the CDR3 is TGTGCCAGCAGCGTCACCGAAACGGGGGAGACCCAGTACTTC.

This clone occurred once. The J gene is TRBJ1-2, the V gene TRBV3-1 (or the pseudogene TRBV3-2), with D possibly matching TRBD1 (5 bases). The CDR3 sequence is 13 residues long. The V gene lost 1 base and the J gene lost 3 bases, with 6 bases spanning the gap. The V gene's germline CDR1 is LGHDT and CDR2 YNNKEL (reference sequence). The CDR3 nucleotides read TGTGCCAGCAGCCAAGGGGGCTACTATGGCTACACCTTC. This gives the protein CASSQGGYYGYTF.

The V and J genes are TRBV4-1 and TRBJ2-1, with TRBD1 as a possible D gene (6 bases). The CDR3 extends over 13 amino acids. Per the germline V gene, CDR1 is MGHRA and CDR2 is YSYEKL. Trimming pared 2 bases from V and 7 bases from J, leaving 9 bases between. Here the CDR3 DNA reads TGCGCCAGCAGCCAAAACAGGGATAATGAGCAGTTCTTC. Translated, it gives CASSQNRDNEQFF.

J is TRBJ1-2 and V is TRBV2; 9 bases are a match to TRBD1. The V gene end was trimmed by 6 bases and the J gene end by 3 bases; junction bases not matched to a gene: 5. In germline, CDR1 is SNHLY, CDR2 FYNNEI. This CDR3 spans 14 amino acids. CDR3 protein: CASSQQGADYGYTF. The CDR3 bases are TGTGCCAGCAGCCAACAGGGGGCGGACTATGGCTACACCTTC.

The rearrangement links TRBV13 to TRBJ2-3; 12 bases are shared with TRBD2. CDR3 length: 16 amino acids. J gave up 5 bases and V 4 bases, and 7 bases lay outside the gene matches. Germline CDR1 is PRHDT and CDR2 is FYEKMQ (reference sequence). The CDR3 DNA reads TGTGCCAGCAGCTCATCTAGCGGGGGGGCTAAAGATACGCAGTATTTT. Translating gives CASSSSSGGAKDTQYF.

The V and J genes are TRBV5-8 and TRBJ2-6, with D hard to call. The CDR3 has 16 residues. The V end was cut by 4 bases, the J end by 1 base, with 12 bases between. CDR1 and CDR2 from the germline V gene are SGHTS and YDEGEE. This CDR3 is CASSPGRGSGANVLTF. CDR3 DNA: TGTGCCAGCAGCCCCGGTAGAGGATCTGGGGCCAACGTCCTGACTTTC.

In its sample, this clone was seen a few times. This chain links TRBV7-9 with TRBJ1-1; 9 bases are shared with TRBD1. Trimming removed 7 bases from V and 4 bases from J; junction bases left unmatched: 7. This CDR3 comprises 14 residues. The germline CDR1 and CDR2 sequences are SEHNR and FQNEAQ (reference sequence). The CDR3 sequence is CASNLLTGGTEAFF. The CDR3 coding sequence is TGTGCCAGCAACCTCCTGACAGGGGGCACTGAAGCTTTCTTT.

DNA for the CDR3: TGTGCCAGCTCACCGGCTAGGTACGAGCAGTACTTC. As protein: CASSPARYEQYF. This chain joins TRBV18 and TRBJ2-7; no firm D call. The germline V gene has CDR1 KGHSH and CDR2 LQKENI. The CDR3 sequence is 12 residues long. The V and J ends lost 3 bases and 4 bases respectively, with 7 bases between them.

The chain couples TRBV3-1 (or the pseudogene TRBV3-2) to TRBJ1-6; 11 nucleotides agree with TRBD1. Trimming took 4 bases from V and 6 from J; bases not matched to a gene: 5. This CDR3 spans 16 amino acids. From germline, CDR1 is LGHDT and CDR2 YNNKEL (reference sequence). CDR3 sequence reads: CASSLLGTGGNSPLHF. Here the CDR3 DNA reads TGTGCCAGCAGCCTTTTGGGGACAGGGGGTAATTCACCCCTCCACTTT.

The chain is built from TRBV19 and TRBJ2-3, with D perhaps TRBD1 (5 bases). CDR1 LNHDA and CDR2 SQIVND come from the germline V gene (reference sequence). The CDR3 contains 14 residues. Trimming cost V 3 bases and J 3 bases, with 10 bases left between them. The CDR3 nucleotides read TGTGCCAGTAGTATTCGAGGACAAACAGATACGCAGTATTTT. Translation gives CASSIRGQTDTQYF.

V and J are TRBV28 and TRBJ1-4; 8 nucleotides line up with TRBD1. Germline V gene sequence: CDR1 MDHEN, CDR2 SYDVKM. V dropped 4 bases and J dropped 4; count of bases not matched to a gene: 14. This CDR3 comprises 18 residues. CDR3 in DNA: TGTGCCAGCAGTTCCAAGCCTCTCAAACAGGGGGTTAATGAAAAACTGTTTTTT. Protein: CASSSKPLKQGVNEKLFF.

The V call is TRBV4-2, the J call TRBJ2-7, with 8 bases that match TRBD2. The germline CDR1 and CDR2 sequences are LGHNA and YNFKEQ. Losses at the gene ends were 0 bases for V and 1 base for J; bases not matched to a gene: 5. CDR3 size: 16 residues. DNA for the CDR3: TGTGCCAGCAGCCAAGATATAACGGGGGGGTCCTACGAGCAGTACTTC. Translating it yields CASSQDITGGSYEQYF.